This TCR beta chain was retrieved from a study of CD8 T cells in ankylosing spondylitis. This CDR3 region has 14 residues. With V trimmed by 7 bases and J by 9 bases, 7 bases remained unmatched. The germline gives CDR1 SNHLY, CDR2 FYNNEI. This clonotype was observed many times. The antigen remains undetermined. TCRdb called the 5' RACE reads again in MiXCR, with one record for every CDR3 protein. This repertoire shows 200,000 to 250,000 distinct CDR3 sequences, 20% to 30% found once; its top ten account for about 6.9%. General observations from the study: Matched synovial fluid from ankylosing spondylitis patients was reported to be enriched for disease-linked clones. Several highly homologous variants made up a TCR beta motif that seemed to typify ankylosing spondylitis blood. Some motif variants had been reported before (in reactive arthritis synovial fluid and blood). Clones linked to disease, bearing a CD8+ phenotype, were relatively rare in peripheral blood.

The clonotype comes from a male donor with ankylosing spondylitis or in good health (not recorded which). The V gene is TRBV2, the J gene TRBJ1-5; 12 bases map to TRBD1. The sequencing input was blood, either unsorted or a sorted T cell fraction (not recorded which). Written as DNA, the CDR3 is TGTGCCAGCAAAGGGACAGGGGGCGAGGGGCCCCAGCATTTT. Its protein is CASKGTGGEGPQHF.